Sequencing of this TCR beta chain was carried out in a study of T cell changes during pregnancy in multiple sclerosis. Per the germline V gene, CDR1 is SGHTA and CDR2 is FQGNSA. V was cut by 0 bases and J by 5 bases, with 11 bases left in between. CDR3 length equals 16 residues. Profiling relied on immunoSEQ multiplex PCR, and the TCRdb table lists in-frame clones only, not all of them. The data hold more than 65,000 clones, with more than 85% observed a single time. The rearrangement uses TRBV7-2 and TRBJ1-6, with D perhaps TRBD1 (6 bases). The TCR was taken from a female donor with multiple sclerosis, enrolled in a pregnancy study. Here the sequenced sample was peripheral blood, taken in the first trimester of pregnancy. The CDR3 DNA reads TGTGCCAGCAGCTTAGCGCCGGGACAACATAATTCACCCCTCCACTTT. Encoded protein: CASSLAPGQHNSPLHF.